This T cell receptor (beta chain) derives from a study of T cell repertoires in cytomegalovirus infection. Study-wide background: CMV epitopes used comprised recently identified HLA-C-restricted ones and well-studied HLA-B-restricted ones. Indicated by public TCR beta signatures were CMV infection and matching HLA type. Broader study findings: Adding up the frequency of public TCR beta families identified people who carried CMV plus the relevant HLA. Dominating the ex vivo response were HLA-C-restricted CMV-specific TCR beta clonotypes.

Between the trimmed V and J ends, which lost 7 bases and 4 bases, there was a span of 13 bases. The germline V gene encodes CDR1 MNHEY and CDR2 SVGAGI. The CDR3 totals 13 residues. This clonotype showed up just a few times. Its antigen is still unknown. A single record per CDR3 protein comes from TCRdb applying MiXCR to the reads. The repertoire holds around 300,000 distinct CDR3 sequences, with around 25% as singletons. The receptor was isolated from a human donor in good health (CMV status not recorded). Some clones in this sample may be carry-over from other donors' samples. The chain combines TRBV6-5 with TRBJ1-1; D unclear. The sample was cultured PBMCs, taken from culture after CMV antigen stimulation. In DNA, the CDR3 is TGTGCCAGCATAAACAGTTTAGGCACTGAAGCTTTCTTT. Its protein is CASINSLGTEAFF.